This T cell receptor beta chain was obtained from a study of shared clonotypes between healthy human individuals. Looked up from germline, CDR1 is MNHNY and CDR2 is SVGAGI (reference sequence). CDR3 length equals 14 residues. V lost 2 bases to trimming and J lost 3 bases, with 10 bases between them. In the naive CD8 group, cells lacked CD45RO and were positively selected for CCR7, so terminally differentiated effector memory CD45RA+ cells were left out. TCRdb's copy holds only in-frame clones and misses some; the assay was immunoSEQ multiplex PCR. The sample contains about 610,000 clones, roughly 95% of which appear only once.

The J gene is TRBJ2-5, the V gene TRBV6-6; D gene ambiguous. Sequences were obtained from naive CD8+ T cells sorted from blood. The TCR sequence derives from a woman in her twenties or thirties in good health. CDR3 sequence (DNA): TGTGCCAGCAGTTACGTTGGCGGAAAAGAGACCCAGTACTTC. This encodes CASSYVGGKETQYF.